Shown below are 29 T cell receptor beta chains from a single sample sequenced in a study of T cell changes during pregnancy in multiple sclerosis. Generated by immunoSEQ multiplex PCR, the TCRdb table keeps only in-frame clones and is missing some. The sample consists of under 50,000 clones, about 94% of them appearing once. Source: CD4+ T cells from peripheral blood mononuclear cells, taken after pregnancy. The receptors derive from a female donor with multiple sclerosis, enrolled in a pregnancy study.

The chain couples TRBV5-4 to TRBJ2-7; 14 nucleotides line up with TRBD2. CDR1 is SGHNT and CDR2 is YYREEE in the germline V gene (reference sequence). The V gene end was trimmed by 3 bases and the J gene end by 3 bases; junction bases not matched to a gene: 5. The CDR3 extends over 16 amino acids. The DNA of the CDR3 is TGTGCCAGCAGCTCACGAGGGACTAGCGGGGGCTACGAGCAGTACTTC. Protein product: CASSSRGTSGGYEQYF.

The rearrangement links TRBV2 to TRBJ1-2, with TRBD1 identical over 8 bases. In germline, CDR1 is SNHLY, CDR2 FYNNEI. Germline trimming cut 3 bases from V and 8 bases from J; bases unmatched to any gene: 8. The CDR3 length is 14 residues. The CDR3 here is CASSDNDRGGGYTF. Written as DNA, the CDR3 is TGTGCCAGCAGTGACAACGACAGGGGAGGAGGCTACACCTTC.

V is TRBV27 and J is TRBJ1-2, with 8 nucleotides matching TRBD1. In germline, CDR1 is MNHEY, CDR2 SMNVEV (reference sequence). The V and J ends lost 5 bases and 5 bases, in that order; junction bases with no gene match: 7. The CDR3 consists of 14 residues. CDR3 DNA: TGTGCCAGCAGTCCCCTGGACAGGGCATATGGCTACACCTTC. It codes for CASSPLDRAYGYTF.

Only one count was recorded for this clone. The rearrangement uses TRBV2 and TRBJ2-5, with TRBD1 identical over 7 bases. The CDR3 contains 14 residues. Germline values: CDR1 SNHLY, CDR2 FYNNEI. V lost 4 bases and J lost 2; bases outside the gene matches: 4. This CDR3 is CASSVDRQQETQYF. The CDR3 DNA reads TGTGCCAGCAGTGTGGACAGGCAACAAGAGACCCAGTACTTC.

The chain is built from TRBV6-5 and TRBJ1-1; D unresolved. This CDR3 comprises 13 residues. V lost 2 bases, J lost 1 base, and 5 bases lay in between. Germline values: CDR1 MNHEY, CDR2 SVGAGI. For the CDR3, the DNA is TGTGCCAGCAGTTACAACAAGAACACTGAAGCTTTCTTT. It encodes CASSYNKNTEAFF.

This clone has a single count. This chain joins TRBV7-2 and TRBJ1-2; 7 bases line up with TRBD1. Per germline, CDR1 SGHTA and CDR2 FQGNSA. This CDR3 has 13 amino acids. V shed 2 bases, J shed 4 bases, and the junction held 1 base outside the gene matches. The DNA for the CDR3 is TGTGCCAGCAGCTTACGGGACAGCTATGGCTACACCTTC. This gives the protein CASSLRDSYGYTF.

The V gene is TRBV7-3, the J gene TRBJ2-2; D might be TRBD2 (5 bases). V was cut by 5 bases and J by 5 bases, with 12 bases left in between. The CDR3 is 14 amino acids. The germline CDR1 and CDR2 sequences are SGHTA and FQGTGA. The CDR3 protein is CASSPRTGTGELFF. CDR3 DNA: TGTGCCAGCAGCCCCCGGACTGGAACCGGGGAGCTGTTTTTT. Filled out from reference TRBV7-3 and TRBJ2-2, the complete variable domain reads GAGVSQTPSNKVTEKGKYVELRCDPISGHTALYWYRQSLGQGPEFLIYFQGTGAADDSGLPNDRFFAVRPEGSVSTLKIQRTERGDSAVYLCASSPRTGTGELFFGEGSRLTVL.

The chain carries TRBV5-8 and TRBJ2-3; 9 bases fit TRBD2. Germline V gene lookup returns CDR1 SGHTS and CDR2 YDEGEE. The trim removed 5 bases at V and 5 bases at J, leaving 6 bases unmatched. This CDR3 comprises 14 residues. In DNA form, the CDR3 reads TGTGCCAGCAGTGATGGCGGGGGGGGAGATACGCAGTATTTT. Translation: CASSDGGGGDTQYF. The entire variable domain, with the rest obtained from reference TRBV5-8 and TRBJ2-3, is as follows: EAGVTQSPTHLIKTRGQQATLRCSPISGHTSVYWYQQALGLGLQFLLWYDEGEERNRGNFPPRFSGRQFPNYSSELNVNALELEDSALYLCASSDGGGGDTQYFGPGTRLTVL.

The V call is TRBV2, the J call TRBJ2-1, with a tentative D call TRBD1 (5 bases). Germline loops: CDR1 SNHLY, CDR2 FYNNEI. Deletions cut 7 bases from V and 0 bases from J, with 10 bases between. The CDR3 is made up of 14 amino acids. The DNA for the CDR3 is TGTGCCAGCATCCAGGGTCCCTCCTACAATGAGCAGTTCTTC. Protein: CASIQGPSYNEQFF. Full variable domain (remainder filled in from reference TRBV2 and TRBJ2-1): EPEVTQTPSHQVTQMGQEVILRCVPISNHLYFYWYRQILGQKVEFLVSFYNNEISEKSEIFDDQFSVERPDGSNFTLKIRSTKLEDSAMYFCASIQGPSYNEQFFGPGTRLTVL.

The chain carries TRBV14 and TRBJ2-3; D gene uncertain. Germline values: CDR1 SGHDN, CDR2 FVKESK. The CDR3 is 15 amino acids. V was pared by 1 base and J by 2 bases, with 10 bases between. CDR3 coding DNA: TGTGCCAGCAGCCAAGTCCAGGCGTTCACAGATACGCAGTATTTT. Encoded protein: CASSQVQAFTDTQYF.

This chain links TRBV14 with TRBJ2-5, with TRBD2 matching 8 bases. The CDR3 has 13 residues. J lost 9 bases, V lost 3 bases, and 6 bases had no gene match. Germline values: CDR1 SGHDN, CDR2 FVKESK. CDR3 in amino acids: CASSQWRGESQYF. In DNA form, the CDR3 reads TGTGCCAGCAGCCAGTGGCGGGGGGAGTCCCAGTACTTC.

The chain joins TRBV28 to TRBJ1-4; 7 bases align to TRBD1. Germline V lookup: CDR1 MDHEN, CDR2 SYDVKM. This CDR3 is built from 12 residues. Trimming cost V 4 bases and J 10 bases; bases outside gene matches: 3. CDR3 region: CASSSPGGKLFF. CDR3 nucleotide sequence: TGTGCCAGCAGTTCCCCAGGGGGAAAACTGTTTTTT.

CDR3 DNA: TGTGCCAGCAGCTCTCAGGCCCAGTTAAGCGAGCAGTACTTC. This gives the protein CASSSQAQLSEQYF. This chain connects TRBV5-6 to TRBJ2-7; D gene uncertain. Germline values: CDR1 SGHDT, CDR2 YYEEEE. The CDR3 is made up of 14 amino acids. V was clipped by 3 bases and J by 6 bases, with 16 bases between them.

V is TRBV4-1 and J is TRBJ2-1, with 9 bases lining up with TRBD1. The germline gives CDR1 MGHRA, CDR2 YSYEKL. The length of the CDR3 is 16 residues. V was clipped by 1 base and J by 8 bases; unmatched bases: 9. The CDR3 is CASSQVWPDRGYEQFF. As DNA, the CDR3 is TGCGCCAGCAGCCAAGTATGGCCGGACAGGGGTTATGAGCAGTTCTTC.

This chain links TRBV19 with TRBJ2-5, with 10 positions matching TRBD2. Germline CDR1 and CDR2: LNHDA and SQIVND (reference sequence). With 3 bases clipped from V and 5 bases from J, the junction kept 12 bases outside the gene matches. This CDR3 contains 17 residues. Here the CDR3 reads CASSIGLAGGRGETQYF. The CDR3 bases are TGTGCCAGTAGTATTGGCTTAGCGGGGGGCCGGGGGGAGACCCAGTACTTC.

V is TRBV5-1 and J is TRBJ1-1; maybe TRBD1 (5 bases). The CDR3 runs to 13 residues. Germline loops: CDR1 SGHRS, CDR2 YFSETQ. Between the trimmed V and J ends, which lost 4 bases and 1 base, there was a span of 8 bases. CDR3 in amino acids: CASSPTENTEAFF. The CDR3 DNA is TGCGCCAGCAGCCCGACAGAGAACACTGAAGCTTTCTTT.

As DNA, the CDR3 is TGTGCCAGCAGCGCCCGCAGCGGGGGGGTCAATGAGCAGTTCTTC. Protein product: CASSARSGGVNEQFF. The rearrangement links TRBV7-2 to TRBJ2-1; the match to TRBD2 covers 10 bases. The CDR3 sequence is 15 residues long. Unmatched junction bases numbered 7, after V lost 5 bases and J lost 6 bases. In germline, CDR1 is SGHTA, CDR2 FQGNSA. Together with reference TRBV7-2 and TRBJ2-1, the CDR3 gives the full variable domain: GAGVSQSPSNKVTEKGKDVELRCDPISGHTALYWYRQSLGQGLEFLIYFQGNSAPDKSGLPSDRFSAERTGGSVSTLTIQRTQQEDSAVYLCASSARSGGVNEQFFGPGTRLTVL.

The rearrangement links TRBV9 to TRBJ2-5; 8 nucleotides line up with TRBD2. Germline trimming cut 0 bases from V and 4 bases from J; bases unmatched to any gene: 5. The CDR3 has 15 residues. Germline CDR1 and CDR2: SGDLS and YYNGEE. The CDR3 DNA reads as TGTGCCAGCAGCGTAGAGGCGGGACTAGTAGAGACCCAGTACTTC. It encodes CASSVEAGLVETQYF. The full variable domain, with the rest looked up from reference TRBV9 and TRBJ2-5, is DSGVTQTPKHLITATGQRVTLRCSPRSGDLSVYWYQQSLDQGLQFLIQYYNGEERAKGNILERFSAQQFPDLHSELNLSSLELGDSALYFCASSVEAGLVETQYFGPGTRLLVL.

The chain uses TRBV18 and TRBJ2-1, with D tentatively TRBD2 (6 bases). In germline, CDR1 is KGHSH, CDR2 LQKENI. The V and J ends lost 1 base and 3 bases respectively, with 13 bases between them. CDR3 length equals 16 residues. In DNA form, the CDR3 reads TGTGCCAGCTCACCACTCAGTCTAGCGTACTACAATGAGCAGTTCTTC. Its translation: CASSPLSLAYYNEQFF.

This clone appeared a single time. J is TRBJ1-2 and V is TRBV11-1; 10 bases agree with TRBD1. J gave up 6 bases and V 5 bases, and 12 bases lay outside the gene matches. Germline lookup yields CDR1 SGHAT and CDR2 FQDESV (reference sequence). The CDR3 consists of 16 residues. In DNA form, the CDR3 reads TGTGCCAGCAGCCCCGGGACAGGGGACGTCCCACATGGCTACACCTTC. Amino acids: CASSPGTGDVPHGYTF. Variable domain in full (rest from reference TRBV11-1 and TRBJ1-2): EAEVAQSPRYKITEKSQAVAFWCDPISGHATLYWYRQILGQGPELLVQFQDESVVDDSQLPKDRFSAERLKGVDSTLKIQPAELGDSAMYLCASSPGTGDVPHGYTFGSGTRLTVV.

J is TRBJ2-3 and V is TRBV4-2, with TRBD2 matching over 12 bases. This CDR3 spans 19 amino acids. The trim removed 0 bases at V and 2 bases at J, leaving 9 bases unmatched. CDR1 and CDR2 from the germline V gene are LGHNA and YNFKEQ. This CDR3 is CASSQEQGTSGHLTDTQYF. The CDR3 DNA follows: TGTGCCAGCAGCCAAGAACAAGGGACTAGCGGGCACCTCACAGATACGCAGTATTTT.

The CDR3 DNA reads as TGTGCCAGCAGTGGTAGCGGGGTTAACACAGATACGCAGTATTTT. Translating it yields CASSGSGVNTDTQYF. The V call is TRBV2, the J call TRBJ2-3; 8 bases line up with TRBD2. CDR3 length: 15 amino acids. CDR1 is SNHLY, CDR2 FYNNEI, per germline. The V gene end was trimmed by 4 bases and the J gene end by 2 bases; junction bases not matched to a gene: 5.

This clone occurred a few times. The chain carries TRBV7-9 and TRBJ1-6; D perhaps matches TRBD1 (5 bases). Germline-derived CDR1 and CDR2 are SEHNR and FQNEAQ (reference sequence). With 10 bases removed from V and 5 bases from J, the gap between germline ends came to 18 bases. This CDR3 comprises 15 residues. This CDR3 is CAINDGAADNSPLHF. CDR3 sequence (DNA): TGTGCCATCAACGATGGGGCAGCAGATAATTCACCCCTCCACTTT.

The chain couples TRBV5-3 to TRBJ1-6, with TRBD1 identical over 9 bases. TRBV5-3 is an ORF, and what it does is uncertain. This CDR3 contains 16 residues. V was clipped by 4 bases and J by 12 bases; unmatched bases: 14. The CDR3 is CARSTPTGGDLIPLHF. CDR3 nucleotide sequence: TGTGCCAGAAGCACTCCTACAGGGGGCGATTTGATACCCCTCCACTTT.

The V gene is TRBV7-2, the J gene TRBJ2-1, with 12 bases aligning to TRBD2. Unmatched junction bases numbered 0, after V lost 0 bases and J lost 15 bases. The CDR3 extends over 12 amino acids. Looked up from germline, CDR1 is SGHTA and CDR2 is FQGNSA. CDR3: CASSLAGLAGFF. As DNA, the CDR3 is TGTGCCAGCAGCTTAGCGGGACTAGCGGGGTTCTTC.

The V call is TRBV9, the J call TRBJ2-7, with D maybe TRBD2 (7 bases). Deletions cut 0 bases from V and 2 bases from J, with 12 bases between. In germline, CDR1 is SGDLS, CDR2 YYNGEE. The CDR3 extends over 15 amino acids. In DNA form, the CDR3 reads TGTGCCAGCAGCGTAGGCGCGGGGGCCCCCTACGAGCAGTACTTC. It encodes CASSVGAGAPYEQYF.

The chain links TRBV9 to TRBJ2-5; a weak D match, TRBD1 (6 bases). V shed 0 bases and J shed 7 bases, with 13 bases lying between them. Per the germline V gene, CDR1 is SGDLS and CDR2 is YYNGEE. This CDR3 spans 14 amino acids. CDR3 protein: CASSVGWGRGTQYF. CDR3 coding DNA: TGTGCCAGCAGCGTAGGGTGGGGGCGCGGGACCCAGTACTTC.

The chain carries TRBV18 and TRBJ2-7, with 7 bases identical to TRBD2. Germline-derived CDR1 and CDR2 are KGHSH and LQKENI. CDR3 length: 14 residues. V trimming: 3 bases; J trimming: 2 bases; junction bases outside the gene matches: 4. This CDR3 reads CASSPGGGPYEQYF. The CDR3 coding sequence is TGTGCCAGCTCACCTGGGGGGGGACCCTACGAGCAGTACTTC.

As concerns this clone: Lacking the conserved final phenylalanine or tryptophan, this CDR3 likely reflects a read error. The DNA is omitted, as the CDR3 cannot be located on it reliably, and the CDR3 follows TCRdb's listing. This chain uses TRBV6-4 with TRBJ1-2. The CDR3 is 9 amino acids long, termini counted. The germline gives CDR1 MRHNA, CDR2 SNTAGT. CDR3 loop: CASSDWASV.